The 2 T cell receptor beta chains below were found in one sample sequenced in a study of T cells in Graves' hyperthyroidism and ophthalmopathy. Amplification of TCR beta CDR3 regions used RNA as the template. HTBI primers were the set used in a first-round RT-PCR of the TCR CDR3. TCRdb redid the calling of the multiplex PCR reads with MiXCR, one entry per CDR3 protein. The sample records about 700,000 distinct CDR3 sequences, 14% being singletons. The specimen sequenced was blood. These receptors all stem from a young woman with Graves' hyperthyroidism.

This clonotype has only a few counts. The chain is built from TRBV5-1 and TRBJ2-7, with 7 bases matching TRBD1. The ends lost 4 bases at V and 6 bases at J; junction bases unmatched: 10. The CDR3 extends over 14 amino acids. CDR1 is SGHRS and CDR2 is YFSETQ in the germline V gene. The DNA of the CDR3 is TGCGCCAGCAGCAGATCCGGGACAGAGGGCGAGCAGTACTTC. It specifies CASSRSGTEGEQYF.

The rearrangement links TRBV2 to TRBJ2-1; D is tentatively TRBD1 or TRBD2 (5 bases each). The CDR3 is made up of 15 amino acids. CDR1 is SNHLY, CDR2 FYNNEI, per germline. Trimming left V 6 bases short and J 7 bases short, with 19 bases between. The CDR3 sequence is CASRDKGRYSNEQFF. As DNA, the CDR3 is TGTGCCAGCAGGGACAAAGGGAGATATTCGAATGAGCAGTTCTTC.